This T cell receptor beta chain was sequenced in a study of post-analysis software for immune sequencing data. Study-level information: The study covered relapsing-remitting, secondary progressive and progressive-relapsing courses of multiple sclerosis. Study-wide findings and caveats: The study found TRBV5-6, TRBV5-1 and TRBV20-1 among five or six TRBV segments more frequent in patients than controls.

V lost 2 bases, J lost 10 bases, and 16 bases lay in between. CDR1 is SNHLY and CDR2 is FYNNEI in the germline V gene. This CDR3 has 14 amino acids. Presence of unique molecular identifiers characterized the TCR beta cDNA libraries. The T cell input of roughly 0.9 to 11 million gave 400,000 to 500,000 cDNA molecules. TCRdb re-called the PCR reads through MiXCR, storing one row per CDR3 protein. Of roughly 800,000 distinct CDR3 sequences listed, roughly 27% are singletons. Notes on this clonotype: No antigen is known for it.

This sequence was found in a girl under 18 with multiple sclerosis. Sequencing used blood. This chain uses TRBV2 with TRBJ2-3; D may be TRBD2 (6 bases). The CDR3 coding sequence is TGTGCCAGCAGTGAATCCTTGGGCGGGAAGGCGCAGTATTTT. This translates into CASSESLGGKAQYF.